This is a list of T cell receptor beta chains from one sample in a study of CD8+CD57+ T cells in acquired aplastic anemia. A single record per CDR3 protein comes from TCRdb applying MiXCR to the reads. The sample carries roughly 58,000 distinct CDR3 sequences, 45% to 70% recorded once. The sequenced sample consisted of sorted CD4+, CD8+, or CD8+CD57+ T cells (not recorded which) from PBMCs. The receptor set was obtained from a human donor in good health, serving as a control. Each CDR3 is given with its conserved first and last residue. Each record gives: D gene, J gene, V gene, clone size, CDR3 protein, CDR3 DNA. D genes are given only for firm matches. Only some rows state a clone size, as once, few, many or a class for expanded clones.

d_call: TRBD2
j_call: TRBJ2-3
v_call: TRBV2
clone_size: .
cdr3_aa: CATSVPGGTDTQYF
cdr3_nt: TGTGCCACCAGCGTACCCGGGGGGACAGATACGCAGTATTTT

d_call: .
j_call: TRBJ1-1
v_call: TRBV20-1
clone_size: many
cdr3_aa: CSARSGYAFF
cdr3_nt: TGCAGTGCTAGATCGGGCTATGCTTTCTTT

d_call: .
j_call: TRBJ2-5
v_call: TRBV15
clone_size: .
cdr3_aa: CATSRITEGIQETQYF
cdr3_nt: TGTGCCACCAGCAGAATAACAGAGGGGATCCAAGAGACCCAGTACTTC

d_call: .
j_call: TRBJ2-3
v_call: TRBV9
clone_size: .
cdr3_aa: CASSAGPGGPSTDTQYF
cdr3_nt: TGTGCCAGCAGCGCCGGGCCAGGGGGGCCTAGCACAGATACGCAGTATTTT

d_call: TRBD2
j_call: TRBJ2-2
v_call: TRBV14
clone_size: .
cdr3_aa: CASSSGLAGTGELFF
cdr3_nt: TGCGCCAGCAGCTCGGGACTAGCGGGAACCGGGGAGCTGTTTTTT

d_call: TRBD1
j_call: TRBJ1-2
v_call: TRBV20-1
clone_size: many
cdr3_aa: CSASHPPQGAVEYGYTF
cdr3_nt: TGCAGTGCTAGCCACCCCCCACAGGGGGCAGTAGAGTATGGCTACACCTTC

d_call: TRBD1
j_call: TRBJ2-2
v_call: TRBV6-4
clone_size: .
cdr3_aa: CASSARTGLNTGELFF
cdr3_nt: TGTGCCAGCAGTGCGAGGACAGGCTTGAACACCGGGGAGCTGTTTTTT

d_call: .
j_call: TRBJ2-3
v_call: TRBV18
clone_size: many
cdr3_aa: CASSPPTDTQYF
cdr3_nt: TGTGCCAGCTCACCACCCACAGATACGCAGTATTTT

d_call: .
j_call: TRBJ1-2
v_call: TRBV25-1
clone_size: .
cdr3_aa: CASSEGGSNYGYTF
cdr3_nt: TGTGCCAGCAGTGAAGGAGGGTCCAACTATGGCTACACCTTC

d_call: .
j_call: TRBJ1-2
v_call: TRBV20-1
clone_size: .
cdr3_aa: CSARLSGDGNGYTF
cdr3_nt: TGCAGTGCTAGGTTATCGGGGGATGGGAATGGCTACACCTTC

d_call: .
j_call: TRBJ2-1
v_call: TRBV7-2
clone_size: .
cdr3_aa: CASSLRQGNEQFF
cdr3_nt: TGCGCCAGCAGCTTGCGGCAGGGGAATGAGCAGTTCTTC

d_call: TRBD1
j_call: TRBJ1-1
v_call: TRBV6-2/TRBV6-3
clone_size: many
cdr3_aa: CASSRTGGSTEAFF
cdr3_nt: TGTGCCAGCAGCAGGACAGGGGGATCAACTGAAGCTTTCTTT

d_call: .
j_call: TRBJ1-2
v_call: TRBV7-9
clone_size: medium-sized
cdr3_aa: CASRIGYGYGYTF
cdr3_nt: TGTGCCAGCAGGATTGGCTACGGCTATGGCTACACCTTC

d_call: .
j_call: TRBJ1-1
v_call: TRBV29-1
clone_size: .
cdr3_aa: CSARTRLTPTEGF
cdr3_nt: TGCAGCGCACGTACCCGCCTAACACCCACCGAAGGCTTT

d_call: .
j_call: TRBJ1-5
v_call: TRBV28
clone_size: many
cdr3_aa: CASSPGQINQPQHF
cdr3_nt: TGTGCCAGCAGCCCCGGACAGATCAATCAGCCCCAGCATTTT

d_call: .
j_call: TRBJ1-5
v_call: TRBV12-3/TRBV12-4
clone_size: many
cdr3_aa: CASSFRGSGNQPQHF
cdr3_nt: TGTGCCAGCAGTTTTCGGGGTAGTGGCAATCAGCCCCAGCATTTT

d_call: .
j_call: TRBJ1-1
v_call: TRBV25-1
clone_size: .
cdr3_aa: CASTIGPTIMNTEAFF
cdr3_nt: TGTGCCAGCACTATAGGACCGACGATAATGAACACTGAAGCTTTCTTT

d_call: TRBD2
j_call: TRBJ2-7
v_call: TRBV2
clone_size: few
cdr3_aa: CASSLNSGGAYEQYF
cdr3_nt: TGTGCCAGCAGTTTAAATAGCGGGGGGGCCTACGAGCAGTACTTC

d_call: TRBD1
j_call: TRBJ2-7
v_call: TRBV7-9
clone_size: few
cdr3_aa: CASTTLGDSYEQYF
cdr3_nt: TGTGCCAGCACTACGTTAGGGGACAGCTACGAGCAGTACTTC

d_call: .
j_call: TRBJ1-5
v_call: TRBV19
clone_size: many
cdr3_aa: CASSILRGGNQPQHF
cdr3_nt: TGTGCCAGTAGTATACTTAGAGGGGGCAATCAGCCCCAGCATTTT

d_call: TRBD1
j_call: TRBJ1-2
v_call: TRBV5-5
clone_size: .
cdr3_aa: CASGGGDSVNYGYTF
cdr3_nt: TGTGCCAGCGGCGGGGGGGACAGCGTAAACTATGGCTACACCTTC

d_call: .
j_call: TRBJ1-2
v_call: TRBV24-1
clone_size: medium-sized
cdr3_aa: CATSDRTANYGYTF
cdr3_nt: TGTGCCACCAGTGACCGGACAGCCAACTATGGCTACACCTTC

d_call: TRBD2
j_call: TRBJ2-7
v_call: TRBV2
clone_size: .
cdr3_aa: CASSIAGVDEQYF
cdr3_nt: TGTGCCAGCAGTATAGCGGGAGTTGACGAGCAGTACTTC

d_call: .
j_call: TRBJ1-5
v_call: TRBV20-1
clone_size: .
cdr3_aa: CSASKALSNQPQHF
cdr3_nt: TGCAGTGCTAGTAAGGCCCTTAGCAATCAGCCCCAGCATTTT

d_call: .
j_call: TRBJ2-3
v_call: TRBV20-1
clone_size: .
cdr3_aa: CSASPGGTTDTQYF
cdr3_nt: TGCAGTGCTAGCCCCGGGGGTACCACAGATACGCAGTATTTT

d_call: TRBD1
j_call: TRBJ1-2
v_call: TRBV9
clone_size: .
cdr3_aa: CASSAGQGIPYGYTF
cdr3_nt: TGTGCCAGCAGCGCGGGACAGGGGATACCCTATGGCTACACCTTC

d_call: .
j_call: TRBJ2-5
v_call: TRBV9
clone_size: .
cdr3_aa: CASSNSGSQETQYF
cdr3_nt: TGTGCCAGCAGTAACTCAGGGTCCCAAGAGACCCAGTACTTC

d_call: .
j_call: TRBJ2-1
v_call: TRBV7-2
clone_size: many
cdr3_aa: CASSLGRSSSYNEQFF
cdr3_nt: TGTGCCAGCAGCTTAGGGCGTTCCAGCTCCTACAATGAGCAGTTCTTC

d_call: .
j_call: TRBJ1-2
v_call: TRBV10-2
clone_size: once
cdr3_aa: CASSLDYGYTF
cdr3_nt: TGCGCCAGCAGCCTGGACTATGGCTACACCTTC

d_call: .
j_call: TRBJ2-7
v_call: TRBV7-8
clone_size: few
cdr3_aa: CASSLAGNLYEQYF
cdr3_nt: TGTGCCAGCAGCTTAGCCGGGAACCTCTACGAGCAGTACTTC

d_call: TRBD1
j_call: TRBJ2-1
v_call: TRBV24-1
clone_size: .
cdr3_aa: CATSDITGGEQFF
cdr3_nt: TGTGCCACCAGTGATATTACAGGGGGTGAGCAGTTCTTC